These 24 T cell receptor beta chains were all obtained from the same sample, sequenced in a study of patients and donors after allogeneic stem cell transplantation. TCRdb analysed the RT-PCR reads with MiXCR anew, one entry per CDR3 protein. The sample has some 31,000 distinct CDR3 sequences, roughly a third seen once; the top ten hold over 60%. Sequencing was performed on blood, either unsorted or a sorted T cell fraction (not recorded which). The receptors originated from a human donor who was either an allogeneic HSCT recipient or a stem cell or donor lymphocyte infusion donor (not recorded which). It is not recorded whose cells these are; they may come from a transplant donor.

The CDR3 loop is CASSLERWRGPLHF. CDR3 DNA: TGCGCCAGCAGCTTGGAGCGCTGGAGAGGACCCCTCCACTTT. V is TRBV5-1 and J is TRBJ1-6; D is unresolved. Trimming pared 0 bases from V and 12 bases from J, leaving 13 bases between. The CDR3 length is 14 residues. Germline CDR1 and CDR2: SGHRS and YFSETQ.

This clonotype was detected a few times. V usage is TRBV7-9 and J usage is TRBJ1-2; 8 nucleotides line up with TRBD1. Trimming cost V 1 base and J 13 bases; bases outside gene matches: 8. In germline, CDR1 is SEHNR, CDR2 FQNEAQ (reference sequence). This CDR3 spans 13 amino acids. The CDR3 here is CASSLVGQGLTTF. The CDR3, as DNA: TGTGCCAGCAGCTTAGTAGGACAGGGCCTAACCACCTTC.

The V and J genes are TRBV24-1 and TRBJ2-4; the D is unclear. Germline V CDR1 and CDR2: KGHDR, SFDVKD. The CDR3 length is 14 residues. V lost 5 bases, J lost 7 bases, and 14 bases lay in between. CDR3 DNA: TGTGCCACCAGTGGCCCCCCGGGCGTGAACATTCAGTACTTC. Amino acid sequence: CATSGPPGVNIQYF.

The chain combines TRBV12-3 or TRBV12-4 with TRBJ2-7, with 9 bases aligning to TRBD1. Trimming removed 5 bases from V and 3 bases from J; junction bases left unmatched: 8. This CDR3 is built from 15 residues. Written as DNA, the CDR3 is TGTGCCAGCAGTCCCGTACGGGACAGGGACTACGAGCAGTACTTC. Translated, it gives CASSPVRDRDYEQYF.

The table lists this clonotype with a few counts. V usage is TRBV7-9 and J usage is TRBJ2-7; 7 nucleotides align to TRBD2. The CDR3 sequence is 16 residues long. Germline V CDR1 and CDR2: SEHNR, FQNEAQ (reference sequence). Germline trimming cut 3 bases from V and 2 bases from J; bases unmatched to any gene: 10. The CDR3 sequence is CASSFVWEGATYEQYF. The CDR3 DNA is TGTGCCAGCAGCTTTGTCTGGGAGGGAGCGACCTACGAGCAGTACTTC.

This clonotype turned up a few times. This rearrangement joins TRBV5-1 to TRBJ1-2; D possibly corresponds to TRBD1 (6 bases). Germline-derived CDR1 and CDR2 are SGHRS and YFSETQ. The CDR3 length is 14 residues. V was clipped by 4 bases and J by 3 bases, with 13 bases between them. The CDR3: CASSAGDNYYGYTF. CDR3 in DNA: TGCGCCAGCAGCGCCGGGGACAACTACTATGGCTACACCTTC.

There are a few counts of this clonotype. The chain links TRBV24-1 to TRBJ1-1; 7 bases align to TRBD1. The V gene end was trimmed by 4 bases and the J gene end by 4 bases; junction bases not matched to a gene: 8. Looked up from germline, CDR1 is KGHDR and CDR2 is SFDVKD. The CDR3 covers 15 residues. The CDR3 region is CATSEGGQGGTEAFF. CDR3 bases: TGTGCCACCAGTGAAGGGGGCCAGGGGGGCACTGAAGCTTTCTTT.

This clonotype was counted only a few times. The chain carries TRBV12-3 or TRBV12-4 and TRBJ1-6; D gene uncertain. The CDR3 has 15 residues. Trimming took off 6 bases at V and 0 bases at J, with 9 bases between the two ends. CDR3 loop: CASSYGSSYNSPLHF. Here the CDR3 DNA reads TGTGCCAGCAGCTATGGGAGCTCCTATAATTCACCCCTCCACTTT.

This clonotype appeared a few times. The chain couples TRBV14 to TRBJ1-2; D unclear. Germline V gene sequence: CDR1 SGHDN, CDR2 FVKESK. The CDR3 is 16 amino acids. Between the trimmed V and J ends, which lost 0 bases and 5 bases, there was a span of 16 bases. CDR3 in DNA: TGTGCCAGCAGCCAAGATTTTGGACCAGTGCCATATGGCTACACCTTC. Translated: CASSQDFGPVPYGYTF.

The rearrangement links TRBV6-2 or TRBV6-3 to TRBJ2-3; 7 positions match TRBD2. Per the germline V gene, CDR1 is MNHEY and CDR2 is SVGEGT. Trimming at V came to 0 bases and at J to 1 base, leaving 7 bases not matched to a gene. The CDR3 is 17 residues long. The CDR3 DNA reads as TGTGCCAGCAGTTACTCCCAACTAGCGACGGGCACAGATACGCAGTATTTT. This gives the protein CASSYSQLATGTDTQYF.

The V gene is TRBV7-2, the J gene TRBJ2-2, with 7 bases matching TRBD1. Germline V CDR1 and CDR2: SGHTA, FQGNSA. CDR3 length equals 15 residues. V shed 6 bases, J shed 4 bases, and the junction held 8 bases outside the gene matches. CDR3 region: CASSSFTGATGELFF. CDR3 nucleotides: TGTGCCAGCAGTTCGTTCACAGGGGCCACCGGGGAGCTGTTTTTT.

This clonotype was seen only a few times. The chain couples TRBV6-1 to TRBJ1-4; weak D call: TRBD1 (5 bases). The germline V and J ends were trimmed by 6 bases and 6 bases, with 14 bases remaining between them. The CDR3 is 14 amino acids. CDR1 is MNHNS and CDR2 is SASEGT in the germline V gene. CDR3 residues: CASRPGGGDEKLFF. CDR3 sequence (DNA): TGTGCCAGCAGACCCGGGGGAGGTGATGAAAAACTGTTTTTT.

This clonotype was seen once. This chain links TRBV28 with TRBJ2-1; maybe TRBD1 (6 bases). V was shortened by 6 bases and J by 0 bases, with 12 bases between the two germline ends. The CDR3 spans 15 residues. From germline, CDR1 is MDHEN and CDR2 SYDVKM. CDR3 in DNA: TGTGCCAGCAGGCTCGGACAGCCCTCCTACAATGAGCAGTTCTTC. It is translated as CASRLGQPSYNEQFF.

The V and J genes are TRBV7-3 and TRBJ2-7; D is ambiguous. Trimming pared 2 bases from V and 0 bases from J, leaving 8 bases between. Germline V gives CDR1 SGHTA, CDR2 FQGTGA. This CDR3 is built from 14 residues. CDR3 sequence: CASSLQPSSYEQYF. As DNA, the CDR3 is TGTGCCAGCAGCTTACAACCGAGCTCCTACGAGCAGTACTTC.

The chain couples TRBV20-1 to TRBJ2-1, with TRBD2 identical over 12 bases. V shed 6 bases, J shed 7 bases, and the junction held 7 bases outside the gene matches. Looked up from germline, CDR1 is DFQATT and CDR2 is SNEGSKA (reference sequence). CDR3 length: 14 residues. CDR3 in amino acids: CSATSGGLLNEQFF. In DNA, the CDR3 is TGCAGTGCCACTAGCGGGGGGCTCCTTAATGAGCAGTTCTTC.

The V and J genes are TRBV19 and TRBJ2-4; 7 positions agree with TRBD1. The CDR3 has 13 amino acids. V gave up 10 bases and J gave up 7 bases; unmatched junction bases: 10. The germline V gene encodes CDR1 LNHDA and CDR2 SQIVND (reference sequence). CDR3 in amino acids: CAIEQGGANIQYF. The CDR3 coding sequence is TGTGCCATTGAGCAAGGGGGCGCGAACATTCAGTACTTC.

This clonotype was observed a handful of times. This rearrangement joins TRBV20-1 to TRBJ1-5; 7 nucleotides agree with TRBD1. The germline CDR1 and CDR2 sequences are DFQATT and SNEGSKA (reference sequence). V shed 6 bases, J shed 1 base, and the junction held 6 bases outside the gene matches. The CDR3 contains 14 residues. The CDR3 nucleotides read TGCAGTGCAACAGGGGAGATCAGCAATCAGCCCCAGCATTTT. This codes for CSATGEISNQPQHF.

The chain is built from TRBV3-1 and TRBJ2-5, with D uncertain. Germline V gene sequence: CDR1 LGHDT, CDR2 YNNKEL (reference sequence). There are 14 residues in the CDR3. With 0 bases removed from V and 0 bases from J, the gap between germline ends came to 5 bases. DNA for the CDR3: TGTGCCAGCAGCCAAGATAAGGACCAAGAGACCCAGTACTTC. Translating gives CASSQDKDQETQYF.

This clonotype was picked up a small number of times. The chain employs TRBV10-3 and TRBJ1-2; tentative D call: TRBD1 (5 bases). The CDR3 has 14 residues. V was trimmed by 3 bases and J by 8 bases, leaving 16 bases between them. The germline CDR1 and CDR2 sequences are ENHRY and SYGVKD. CDR3 residues: CAISERDPPRGYTF. The CDR3 bases are TGTGCCATCAGTGAAAGGGACCCCCCTCGGGGCTACACCTTC.

This clonotype has ten or more counts. The V and J genes are TRBV7-3 and TRBJ1-1; D is unclear. Trimming removed 5 bases at V and 7 bases at J, with 17 bases between. The CDR3 runs 14 residues. The germline gives CDR1 SGHTA, CDR2 FQGTGA. The CDR3 DNA is TGTGCCAGCAGCCCCGGACGGGCTAACGGTGAAGCTTTCTTT. The encoded protein is CASSPGRANGEAFF.

V usage is TRBV7-9 and J usage is TRBJ1-1; D not certain. This CDR3 is 15 amino acids long. Trimming removed 2 bases from V and 0 bases from J, with 10 bases in between. Germline V gene data show CDR1 as SEHNR and CDR2 as FQNEAQ (reference sequence). In nucleotides, the CDR3 is TGTGCCAGCAGCTTATGGCTAGGCATGAACACTGAAGCTTTCTTT. Amino acid sequence: CASSLWLGMNTEAFF.

This clonotype was counted a few times. This chain's CDR3 is CASSHGETEAFF. The CDR3 nucleotides are TGTGCCAGCAGCCACGGGGAAACTGAAGCTTTCTTT. This sequence joins TRBV27 and TRBJ1-1; unclear D gene. The V gene's germline CDR1 is MNHEY and CDR2 SMNVEV (reference sequence). The CDR3 consists of 12 residues. V lost 6 bases and J lost 5, with 10 bases in between.

This clonotype has just a few counts. The chain combines TRBV5-5 with TRBJ1-2, with 9 bases aligning to TRBD1. Germline lookup yields CDR1 SGHKS and CDR2 YYEKEE (reference sequence). The ends lost 1 base at V and 5 bases at J; junction bases unmatched: 9. There are 16 residues in the CDR3. The CDR3 reads CASSLSHGTGSYGYTF. CDR3 DNA: TGTGCCAGCAGCTTGAGTCACGGGACAGGGAGTTATGGCTACACCTTC.

The V call is TRBV4-1, the J call TRBJ2-7; 8 nucleotides agree with TRBD1. From germline, CDR1 is MGHRA and CDR2 YSYEKL. This CDR3 region has 14 residues. With 8 bases clipped from V and 6 bases from J, the junction kept 12 bases outside the gene matches. CDR3 sequence: CASRVLETGVEQYF. For the CDR3, the DNA is TGCGCCAGCCGAGTTCTGGAGACAGGGGTCGAGCAGTACTTC.